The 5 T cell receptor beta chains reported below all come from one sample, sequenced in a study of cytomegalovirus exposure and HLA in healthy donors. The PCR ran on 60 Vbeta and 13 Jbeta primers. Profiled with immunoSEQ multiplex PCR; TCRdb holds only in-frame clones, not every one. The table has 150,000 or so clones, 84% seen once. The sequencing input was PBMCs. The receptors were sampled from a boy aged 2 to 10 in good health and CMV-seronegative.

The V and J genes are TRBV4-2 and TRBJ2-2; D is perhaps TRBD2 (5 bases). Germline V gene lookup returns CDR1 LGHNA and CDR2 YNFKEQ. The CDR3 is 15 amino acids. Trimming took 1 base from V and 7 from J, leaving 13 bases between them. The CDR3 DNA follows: TGTGCCAGCAGCCAAGGAGTGCCTAGCATCGGGGAGCTGTTTTTT. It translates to CASSQGVPSIGELFF.

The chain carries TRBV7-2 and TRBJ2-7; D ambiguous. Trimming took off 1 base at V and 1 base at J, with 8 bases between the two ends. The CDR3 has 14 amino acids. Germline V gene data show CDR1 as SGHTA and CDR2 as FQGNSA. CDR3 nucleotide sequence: TGTGCCAGCAGCTTAGACCCTAAATCCTACGAGCAGTACTTC. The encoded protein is CASSLDPKSYEQYF.

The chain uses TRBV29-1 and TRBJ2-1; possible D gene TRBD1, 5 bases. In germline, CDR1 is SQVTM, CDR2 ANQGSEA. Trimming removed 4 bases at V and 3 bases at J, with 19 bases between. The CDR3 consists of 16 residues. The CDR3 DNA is TGCAGCGTTGGGGCCCTAGGGGAAAGGGTCTACAATGAGCAGTTCTTC. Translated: CSVGALGERVYNEQFF.

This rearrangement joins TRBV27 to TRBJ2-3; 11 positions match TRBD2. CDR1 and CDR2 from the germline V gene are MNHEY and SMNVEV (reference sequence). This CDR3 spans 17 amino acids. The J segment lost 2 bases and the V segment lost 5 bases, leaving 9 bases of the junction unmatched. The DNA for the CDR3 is TGTGCCAGCAGTCAACTAGGGACTAGCGGAGTCACAGATACGCAGTATTTT. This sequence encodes CASSQLGTSGVTDTQYF.

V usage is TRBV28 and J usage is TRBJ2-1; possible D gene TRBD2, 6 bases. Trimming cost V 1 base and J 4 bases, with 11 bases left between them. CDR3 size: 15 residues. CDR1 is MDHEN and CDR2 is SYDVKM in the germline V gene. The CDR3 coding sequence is TGTGCCAGCAGTTTATACCCGGGGGAGTACAATGAGCAGTTCTTC. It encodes CASSLYPGEYNEQFF.